The 5 T cell receptor beta chains given below trace back to one sample, sequenced in a study of early T cells in non-severe SARS-CoV-2 infection. TCRdb recomputed calls from the 5' RACE reads with MiXCR, one row per CDR3 protein. The data contain 68,000 or so distinct CDR3 sequences, 13% of them singletons. Sample: whole blood. The source is an adult who was a healthcare worker with PCR-confirmed SARS-CoV-2 infection or an uninfected control (not recorded which).

This clonotype was found a few times. The chain recombines TRBV11-3 with TRBJ2-2, with TRBD2 identical over 9 bases. The CDR3 covers 16 residues. Looked up from germline, CDR1 is SGHNT and CDR2 is YENEEA. Trimming took 4 bases from V and 0 from J; bases not matched to a gene: 3. The CDR3 bases are TGTGCCAGCAGCTCACGACTAGCGGCGAACACCGGGGAGCTGTTTTTT. Translating it yields CASSSRLAANTGELFF.

This clonotype was seen at least ten times. The chain uses TRBV19 and TRBJ2-3, with TRBD2 matching 7 bases. V dropped 4 bases and J dropped 6; count of bases not matched to a gene: 4. Germline-derived CDR1 and CDR2 are LNHDA and SQIVND (reference sequence). The CDR3 is 13 residues long. The CDR3 is CASSRTREDTQYF. DNA for the CDR3: TGTGCCAGTAGTAGGACTAGAGAGGATACGCAGTATTTT.

This clonotype has a count of ten or more. The chain joins TRBV20-1 to TRBJ2-1; D not certain. This CDR3 spans 15 amino acids. V lost 0 bases and J lost 4, with 13 bases in between. Germline CDR1 is DFQATT and CDR2 is SNEGSKA (reference sequence). The DNA for the CDR3 is TGCAGTGCTAGAGATTTAGATTCCGAGTACAATGAGCAGTTCTTC. Residues: CSARDLDSEYNEQFF.

This clonotype was seen ten or more times. The chain uses TRBV20-1 and TRBJ2-3; weak D call: TRBD2 (7 bases). The V gene's germline CDR1 is DFQATT and CDR2 SNEGSKA (reference sequence). Trimming cost V 6 bases and J 4 bases, with 17 bases left between them. There are 14 residues in the CDR3. In DNA form, the CDR3 reads TGCAGTGCCCGACGGGGGGCGCGCGCAGATACGCAGTATTTT. Protein: CSARRGARADTQYF.

There are a few counts of this clonotype. J is TRBJ2-1 and V is TRBV3-1; D possibly matches TRBD1 or TRBD2 (7 bases each). Looked up from germline, CDR1 is LGHDT and CDR2 is YNNKEL (reference sequence). V lost 1 base and J 5 bases, leaving 15 bases between the germline ends. CDR3 length: 16 residues. CDR3 DNA sequence: TGTGCCAGCAGCCAAGGAGCAGGGGGGGCGCACAATGAGCAGTTCTTC. Its translation is CASSQGAGGAHNEQFF.